The 21 T cell receptor beta chains below come from one sample, sequenced in a study of blood T cell repertoires in COVID-19. Using immunoSEQ multiplex PCR, the repertoire was profiled, and TCRdb retains in-frame clones only, with some absent. The sample lists roughly 150,000 clones, around 87% seen once, with about 16% in the top ten. Material for sequencing was peripheral blood. These receptor sequences come from a woman in her thirties or forties with acute or convalescent COVID-19.

A few counts support this clone. This chain links TRBV5-4 with TRBJ2-5; tentative D call: TRBD2 (5 bases). The CDR3 totals 19 residues. Germline-derived CDR1 and CDR2 are SGHNT and YYREEE (reference sequence). Trimming removed 0 bases at V and 2 bases at J, with 23 bases between. CDR3 sequence (DNA): TGTGCCAGCAGCTTGGGGATTAGTACACGAGGGAGTCGACAAGAGACCCAGTACTTC. Translated, it gives CASSLGISTRGSRQETQYF.

In nucleotides, the CDR3 is TGTGCCACCAGTGATTTACCGTCAGGGAGCACAGATACGCAGTATTTT. Protein product: CATSDLPSGSTDTQYF. This rearrangement joins TRBV24-1 to TRBJ2-3; tentative D call: TRBD1 (5 bases). Trimming stripped 1 base from V and 0 bases from J, with 10 bases between. The germline gives CDR1 KGHDR, CDR2 SFDVKD. The CDR3 runs 16 residues.

This sequence joins TRBV7-2 and TRBJ1-2; 7 bases match TRBD1. Looked up from germline, CDR1 is SGHTA and CDR2 is FQGNSA. V shed 1 base and J 4 bases; nucleotides not matched to a gene: 6. This CDR3 spans 15 amino acids. The CDR3 protein is CASSLGLTGSYGYTF. Here the CDR3 DNA reads TGTGCCAGCAGCTTAGGATTGACAGGGAGCTATGGCTACACCTTC.

V and J are TRBV7-3 and TRBJ2-1; weak D call: TRBD2 (6 bases). Germline V lookup: CDR1 SGHTA, CDR2 FQGTGA. V was shortened by 7 bases and J by 0 bases, with 13 bases between the two germline ends. This CDR3 is built from 15 residues. CDR3 residues: CASNLYGSSYNEQFF. Written as DNA, the CDR3 is TGTGCCAGCAATCTTTACGGGAGCTCCTACAATGAGCAGTTCTTC.

The V call is TRBV10-3, the J call TRBJ2-2; 7 nucleotides agree with TRBD1. CDR3 length equals 14 residues. Trimming took 10 bases from V and 2 from J; bases not matched to a gene: 7. Germline values: CDR1 ENHRY, CDR2 SYGVKD. This CDR3 is CATRDRDNTGELFF. The DNA of the CDR3 is TGTGCCACCAGAGACAGGGATAACACCGGGGAGCTGTTTTTT.

The V and J genes are TRBV11-1 and TRBJ2-3; D is perhaps TRBD1 (5 bases). This CDR3 contains 14 residues. Trimming stripped 6 bases from V and 0 bases from J, with 10 bases between. Per germline, CDR1 SGHAT and CDR2 FQDESV (reference sequence). The CDR3 nucleotides are TGTGCCAGCAGAGGGGTTACGAGCACAGATACGCAGTATTTT. Amino acid sequence: CASRGVTSTDTQYF. The complete variable domain, with remaining parts taken from reference TRBV11-1 and TRBJ2-3, reads EAEVAQSPRYKITEKSQAVAFWCDPISGHATLYWYRQILGQGPELLVQFQDESVVDDSQLPKDRFSAERLKGVDSTLKIQPAELGDSAMYLCASRGVTSTDTQYFGPGTRLTVL.

This chain joins TRBV4-1 and TRBJ1-5, with unresolved D. The CDR3 sequence is 14 residues long. CDR1 and CDR2 from the germline V gene are MGHRA and YSYEKL. The ends were cut back, 3 bases at V and 2 bases at J, with 8 bases in the middle. This chain's CDR3 is CASSQERGNQPQHF. The CDR3 DNA sequence: TGCGCCAGCAGCCAGGAGAGGGGCAATCAGCCCCAGCATTTT.

This clone has more than one count but fewer than ten. This chain uses TRBV2 with TRBJ2-7, with TRBD2 identical over 13 bases. The CDR3 has 15 residues. Germline V gene data show CDR1 as SNHLY and CDR2 as FYNNEI. With 6 bases clipped from V and 6 bases from J, the junction kept 8 bases outside the gene matches. CDR3 coding DNA: TGTGCCAGCAGCGTAGGGACTAGCGGGATTTCCGAGCAGTACTTC. This translates into CASSVGTSGISEQYF.

The genes are TRBV7-3 and TRBJ2-3, with 10 bases fitting TRBD2. This CDR3 has 15 residues. From germline, CDR1 is SGHTA and CDR2 FQGTGA. V trimming: 8 bases; J trimming: 4 bases; junction bases outside the gene matches: 9. CDR3 sequence: CASGASGGLADTQYF. The CDR3 DNA sequence: TGTGCCAGCGGGGCTAGCGGGGGCCTTGCAGATACGCAGTATTTT.

The chain combines TRBV5-1 with TRBJ2-1, with TRBD2 matching over 10 bases. Germline V gene data show CDR1 as SGHRS and CDR2 as YFSETQ. The CDR3 spans 16 residues. V lost 4 bases and J lost 7; bases outside the gene matches: 11. The CDR3 coding sequence is TGCGCCAGCAGCGCCTCCCCAGCGGGGGGGCAAAATGAGCAGTTCTTC. Its translation: CASSASPAGGQNEQFF.

The V call is TRBV20-1, the J call TRBJ2-1; tentative D call: TRBD1 (6 bases). V dropped 3 bases and J dropped 9 bases, with 18 bases sitting between them. CDR1 is DFQATT and CDR2 is SNEGSKA in the germline V gene (reference sequence). This CDR3 is 14 amino acids long. This CDR3 reads CSASAGGVPPEQFF. DNA for the CDR3: TGCAGTGCTAGTGCTGGGGGCGTTCCGCCTGAGCAGTTCTTC.

The genes are TRBV19 and TRBJ2-2; TRBD1 might be the D (6 bases). Germline CDR1 is LNHDA and CDR2 is SQIVND (reference sequence). This CDR3 spans 15 amino acids. V was pared by 7 bases and J by 5 bases, with 17 bases between. The chain's CDR3 is CASKRSPQGTGELFF. CDR3 sequence (DNA): TGTGCCAGTAAAAGGTCTCCGCAGGGGACCGGGGAGCTGTTTTTT. The full variable domain, completed using reference TRBV19 and TRBJ2-2, is DGGITQSPKYLFRKEGQNVTLSCEQNLNHDAMYWYRQDPGQGLRLIYYSQIVNDFQKGDIAEGYSVSREKKESFPLTVTSAQKNPTAFYLCASKRSPQGTGELFFGEGSRLTVL.

The rearrangement uses TRBV7-9 and TRBJ2-5; D is perhaps TRBD2 (7 bases). This CDR3 spans 16 amino acids. CDR1 SEHNR and CDR2 FQNEAQ come from the germline V gene (reference sequence). The ends were cut back, 2 bases at V and 5 bases at J, with 18 bases in the middle. The CDR3 region has the DNA TGTGCCAGCAGCTTAATGGGGGGGCGCTTGATTGAGACCCAGTACTTC. Its protein product is CASSLMGGRLIETQYF.

The chain employs TRBV10-1 and TRBJ1-2, with 8 bases that match TRBD1. The germline V gene encodes CDR1 WNHNN and CDR2 SYGVQD (reference sequence). J gave up 7 bases and V 4 bases, and 8 bases lay outside the gene matches. There are 14 residues in the CDR3. CDR3 in amino acids: CASSAGRQGFGYTF. Written as DNA, the CDR3 is TGCGCCAGCAGTGCGGGGAGACAGGGGTTTGGCTACACCTTC.

The rearrangement uses TRBV3-1 (or the pseudogene TRBV3-2) and TRBJ1-2; tentatively, D is TRBD1 (6 bases). The CDR3 loop spans 14 amino acids. Between the trimmed V and J ends, which lost 1 base and 6 bases, there was a span of 12 bases. CDR1 and CDR2 from the germline V gene are LGHDT and YNNKEL (reference sequence). CDR3 nucleotides: TGTGCCAGCAGCCAAGGTTTCAGGGGAAATGGCTACACCTTC. Its protein product is CASSQGFRGNGYTF.

This chain uses TRBV6-5 with TRBJ1-2; tentatively, D is TRBD1 (6 bases). CDR1 and CDR2 (germline): MNHEY, SVGAGI. The CDR3 totals 15 residues. Between the trimmed V and J ends, which lost 2 bases and 4 bases, there was a span of 14 bases. CDR3 sequence reads: CASSYAHNRAYGYTF. The CDR3, as DNA: TGTGCCAGCAGTTACGCCCATAACAGGGCCTATGGCTACACCTTC.

This clone was counted once. The rearrangement joins TRBV15 to TRBJ1-4; D is unclear. V was clipped by 0 bases and J by 8 bases, with 10 bases between them. The CDR3 is 14 amino acids. From germline, CDR1 is LNHNV and CDR2 YYDKDF (reference sequence). CDR3 sequence reads: CATSRDRSAEKLFF. DNA of the CDR3: TGTGCCACCAGCAGAGACAGGTCGGCGGAAAAACTGTTTTTT. Drawing the rest from reference TRBV15 and TRBJ1-4, the complete variable domain is DAMVIQNPRYQVTQFGKPVTLSCSQTLNHNVMYWYQQKSSQAPKLLFHYYDKDFNNEADTPDNFQSRRPNTSFCFLDIRSPGLGDTAMYLCATSRDRSAEKLFFGSGTQLSVL.

This sequence joins TRBV5-1 and TRBJ2-1; D unclear. The V end was cut by 3 bases, the J end by 1 base, with 14 bases between. Germline V gene data show CDR1 as SGHRS and CDR2 as YFSETQ. This CDR3 is 16 amino acids long. This CDR3 is CASSSDSFRSYNEQFF. The CDR3 DNA reads as TGCGCCAGCAGCTCAGACTCATTCCGGTCCTACAATGAGCAGTTCTTC. Full variable domain (outside the CDR3, taken from reference TRBV5-1 and TRBJ2-1): KAGVTQTPRYLIKTRGQQVTLSCSPISGHRSVSWYQQTPGQGLQFLFEYFSETQRNKGNFPGRFSGRQFSNSRSEMNVSTLELGDSALYLCASSSDSFRSYNEQFFGPGTRLTVL.

This clone appeared a single time. The chain links TRBV11-2 to TRBJ2-7; no firm D call. Between the trimmed V and J ends, which lost 2 bases and 3 bases, there was a span of 2 bases. Germline V CDR1 and CDR2: SGHAT, FQNNGV. This CDR3 has 11 amino acids. The CDR3: CASSLHYEQYF. The CDR3, as DNA: TGTGCCAGCAGCTTACACTACGAGCAGTACTTC.

The rearrangement joins TRBV7-9 to TRBJ1-5; 11 bases map to TRBD1. After removal of 5 bases from V and 2 bases from J, the junction contained 5 bases not matched to a gene. This CDR3 region has 16 residues. In germline, CDR1 is SEHNR, CDR2 FQNEAQ (reference sequence). This chain's CDR3 is CASSVGTGGGNQPQHF. In DNA, the CDR3 is TGTGCCAGCAGCGTCGGGACAGGGGGAGGCAATCAGCCCCAGCATTTT.

This sequence joins TRBV29-1 and TRBJ2-5; 10 bases line up with TRBD2. Per germline, CDR1 SQVTM and CDR2 ANQGSEA. This CDR3 has 14 residues. Losses at the gene ends were 4 bases for V and 4 bases for J; bases not matched to a gene: 6. CDR3 sequence reads: CSVGQREGGETQYF. For the CDR3, the DNA is TGCAGCGTTGGTCAGCGGGAGGGTGGAGAGACCCAGTACTTC.